This is a list of T cell receptor beta chains from one sample in a study of blood T cell repertoires in COVID-19. TCRdb keeps only in-frame clones here, not all; method: immunoSEQ multiplex PCR. Found here are around 220,000 clones, roughly 84% of them singletons; the top ten hold approximately 2%. The sequenced material came from peripheral blood. Source of these receptors: a woman aged 40 to 55 who had recovered from COVID-19. The CDR3 runs from the conserved cysteine through the conserved F or W. A D gene is named only where the DNA matches it firmly. Clone size, where shown, is once, few, many, or a class for clones that have expanded.

d_gene	v_gene	j_gene	abundance	CDR3nt	CDR3aa
NA	TRBV3-1/TRBV3-2	TRBJ2-7	NA	TGTGCCAGCAGCCAAGGGTCGGGAGCCTACGAGCAGTACTTC	CASSQGSGAYEQYF
TRBD1	TRBV25-1	TRBJ1-1	once	TGTGCCAGCAGTGAACCTTCCTTGGGTGTGGACAGGCTCTTCTTT	CASSEPSLGVDRLFF
TRBD2	TRBV19	TRBJ2-3	NA	TGTGCCAGTAGTCCGGGGACTAGTCGGGGCACAGATACGCAGTATTTT	CASSPGTSRGTDTQYF
NA	TRBV7-9	TRBJ2-5	NA	TGTGCCAGCAGCTTACCCCGACAGAAAGAGACCCAGTACTTC	CASSLPRQKETQYF
NA	TRBV24-1	TRBJ2-3	NA	TGTGCCACCAGTGATTGGAGGGCACATACGCAGTATTTT	CATSDWRAHTQYF
NA	TRBV5-4	TRBJ2-7	NA	TGTGCCAGCAGCGTGGACAGCTCTTCTCCCTACGAGCAGTACTTC	CASSVDSSSPYEQYF
TRBD2	TRBV20-1	TRBJ2-1	NA	TGCAGTGCTAGTGACCTAGCGGGGAGCTCCTACAATGAGCAGTTCTTC	CSASDLAGSSYNEQFF
NA	TRBV6-2/TRBV6-3	TRBJ1-2	NA	TGTGCCAGCAGTTACTCGGGCAGCCCACCGCCCTATGGCTACACCTTC	CASSYSGSPPPYGYTF
TRBD1	TRBV29-1	TRBJ1-1	once	TGCAGCGTCCACCAGGGGGGCACTGAAGCTTTCTTT	CSVHQGGTEAFF
TRBD1	TRBV9	TRBJ1-1	NA	TGTGCCAGCAGCGTAGGGGACAGGGCTGGATGGACTGAAGCTTTCTTT	CASSVGDRAGWTEAFF
TRBD1	TRBV2	TRBJ2-7	NA	TGTGCCAGCAGTGAATCGGCGACAGGGGACTACGAGCAGTACTTC	CASSESATGDYEQYF
NA	TRBV3-1/TRBV3-2	TRBJ2-1	few	TGTGCCAGCAGCCAAGCACGGTTGAGCTCCTACAATGAGCAGTTCTTC	CASSQARLSSYNEQFF
TRBD1	TRBV6-2/TRBV6-3	TRBJ1-5	NA	TGTGCCAGCAGTGGACCGACAGGGGCACAAAATCAGCCCCAGCATTTT	CASSGPTGAQNQPQHF
TRBD1	TRBV30	TRBJ1-1	NA	TGTGCCTGGAACCTCGGACAGGGCCGATCGGGGGCTTTCTTT	CAWNLGQGRSGAFF
NA	TRBV6-5	TRBJ2-7	NA	TGTGCCAGCAGTTACTCGATCCAGGGCTCCTACGAGCAGTACTTC	CASSYSIQGSYEQYF
NA	TRBV6-6	TRBJ2-2	NA	TGTGCCAGCAAAGTCCAACAGGGTTTCGGGACCGGGGAGCTGTTTTTT	CASKVQQGFGTGELFF
NA	TRBV21-1	TRBJ2-7	NA	TGTGCCAGCAGCAAGACCGGATCCAAAAGGGGGCAAGACAAAATCTACGAGCAGTACTTC	CASSKTGSKRGQDKIYEQYF
TRBD2	TRBV11-3	TRBJ2-5	NA	TGTGCCAGCAGCCGGGGACTAGCGGGACAAGAGACCCAGTACTTC	CASSRGLAGQETQYF
TRBD1	TRBV30	TRBJ2-3	NA	TGTGCCTGGGAACAGGGGGCGCGGAACACAGATACGCAGTATTTT	CAWEQGARNTDTQYF
TRBD2	TRBV11-2	TRBJ2-2	NA	TGTGCCAGCAGCTTCGGCGGGGGGCGGGTCACCGGGGAGCTGTTTTTT	CASSFGGGRVTGELFF
NA	TRBV7-9	TRBJ1-4	NA	TGTGCCAGCAGCTGGGGCGGCAACCATGAAAAACTGTTTTTT	CASSWGGNHEKLFF
TRBD1	TRBV6-5	TRBJ1-4	once	TGTGCCAGCAGTTACGGACAGGGATCGGGTGAAAAACTGTTTTTT	CASSYGQGSGEKLFF
TRBD2	TRBV2	TRBJ2-1	NA	TGTGCCAGCAGTGAGTCTAGCGGGAGTCTGAGTGAGCAGTTCTTC	CASSESSGSLSEQFF
TRBD2	TRBV18	TRBJ2-3	NA	TGTGCCAGCGAAAAGGGACTAGCGGGTTACACAGATACGCAGTATTTT	CASEKGLAGYTDTQYF
NA	TRBV30	TRBJ1-1	NA	TGTGCCTGGGCTCGGGGGGTTGAAGCTTTCTTT	CAWARGVEAFF
NA	TRBV4-3	TRBJ2-2	NA	TGCGCCAGCAGCCAAGTGCGAGGGCCGACCGGGGAGCTGTTTTTT	CASSQVRGPTGELFF
NA	TRBV19	TRBJ1-5	few	TGTGCCAGCAGTAACCCCAGGGTTAGCAATCAGCCCCAGCATTTT	CASSNPRVSNQPQHF
TRBD2	TRBV5-4	TRBJ2-7	NA	TGTGCCAGCAGCAGGAGCGGGATGAACTACGAGCAGTACTTC	CASSRSGMNYEQYF
TRBD2	TRBV4-2	TRBJ2-2	NA	TGTGCCAGCGGCCTAAAGCTAGGTAGCGGGAAGGACACCGGGGAGCTGTTTTTT	CASGLKLGSGKDTGELFF
NA	TRBV7-3	TRBJ1-1	NA	TGTGCCAGCAGTTCCGACAGGAACACTGAAGCTTTCTTT	CASSSDRNTEAFF
TRBD2	TRBV27	TRBJ2-1	NA	TGTGCCAGCAGTTATAGCGGGGGGCCCTACAATGAGCAGTTCTTC	CASSYSGGPYNEQFF
NA	TRBV7-3	TRBJ1-1	NA	TGTGCCAGCAGCTTCTCCCGGAACACTGAAGCTTTCTTT	CASSFSRNTEAFF
NA	TRBV6-5	TRBJ2-7	once	TGTGCCAGCAGAAGACTATTAACCTCCTACGAGCAGTACTTC	CASRRLLTSYEQYF
TRBD2	TRBV7-2	TRBJ2-7	NA	TGTGCCAGCAAAAAGGAGCGGGAGAGCTCCTACGAGCAGTACTTC	CASKKERESSYEQYF
NA	TRBV27	TRBJ2-1	NA	TGTGCCAGCAAGCTCCAGGCTCAAAACTCCTACAATGAGCAGTTCTTC	CASKLQAQNSYNEQFF
NA	TRBV11-1	TRBJ2-4	NA	TGTGCCAGCAGCGCCCGGGACTCCAAAAACATTCAGTACTTC	CASSARDSKNIQYF
NA	TRBV4-2	TRBJ1-5	NA	TGTGCCAGCAGCCAAGAGCCTGGAGAATATCAGCCCCAGCATTTT	CASSQEPGEYQPQHF
TRBD2	TRBV6-2/TRBV6-3	TRBJ2-3	NA	TGTGCCAGCAGTTATGGGGGGACTAGCGGGAGACGGAGCACAGATACGCAGTATTTT	CASSYGGTSGRRSTDTQYF
NA	TRBV2	TRBJ2-7	NA	TGTGCCAGCAGCCGGGCAGGGCGAGGTGGGGAGCAGTACTTC	CASSRAGRGGEQYF
TRBD1	TRBV4-1	TRBJ1-4	NA	TGCGCCAGCAGCCAAGGGGACAGGGATCGCGAAAAACTGTTTTTT	CASSQGDRDREKLFF
TRBD1	TRBV7-3	TRBJ2-1	NA	TGTGCCAGCAGCATCACCCCAGGGGGCGGCTACAATGAGCAGTTCTTC	CASSITPGGGYNEQFF
NA	TRBV10-1	TRBJ2-7	NA	TGCGCCAGCAGTGAAGGACAGGAGCAGTACTTC	CASSEGQEQYF
NA	TRBV13	TRBJ2-1	NA	TGTGCCAGCAGCCCTCGAAAGAGGGTACTCTACAATGAGCAGTTCTTC	CASSPRKRVLYNEQFF
NA	TRBV9	TRBJ2-1	once	TGTGCCAGCGGGAGCCGGGCCGATGAGCAGTTCTTC	CASGSRADEQFF
TRBD2	TRBV11-2	TRBJ2-1	NA	TGTGCCAGCAGCTTACAGGGACTAGCGGGGGGGAGCTCCTACAATGAGCAGTTCTTC	CASSLQGLAGGSSYNEQFF
NA	TRBV5-1	TRBJ2-3	NA	TGCGCCAGCAGCTTTAGGACAGTAATTTTATTTAGCACAGATACGCAGTATTTT	CASSFRTVILFSTDTQYF
TRBD1	TRBV19	TRBJ2-7	few	TGTGCCACCACCAGGCGGACAGGGTACGAGCAGTACTTC	CATTRRTGYEQYF
NA	TRBV7-2	TRBJ1-5	NA	TGTGCCAGCAGCTTAGAGCGCACATACACCCCCCCGCATTTT	CASSLERTYTPPHF
NA	TRBV7-9	TRBJ1-4	NA	TGTGCCAGCAGCCCAAATGGGGGCTCGATGAAACTGTTTTTT	CASSPNGGSMKLFF
NA	TRBV11-2	TRBJ2-7	once	TGTGCCAGCAGCGTTACAGGGTTCCGGGAGCAGTACTTC	CASSVTGFREQYF
NA	TRBV30	TRBJ2-7	NA	TGTGCCTGGAACCGGGGGGCGGACTACGAGCAGTACTTC	CAWNRGADYEQYF
NA	TRBV11-3	TRBJ2-1	NA	TGTGCCAGCAGCCCCGAACTAGGGTCCTACAATGAGCAGTTCTTC	CASSPELGSYNEQFF
NA	TRBV7-2	TRBJ2-5	NA	TGTGCCAGCAGCCAAGAGACGGGTCAGACCCAGTACTTC	CASSQETGQTQYF
NA	TRBV5-5	TRBJ1-2	NA	TGTGCCAGCAGCTTGCTCCCGGCCGGGACACCCCTTAACTATGGCTACACCTTC	CASSLLPAGTPLNYGYTF
NA	TRBV5-4	TRBJ1-1	NA	TGTGCCAGCAGCCATAGCCGGGGGGCTTACACTGAAGCTTTCTTT	CASSHSRGAYTEAFF
NA	TRBV30	TRBJ1-1	NA	TGTGCCTGGAGCTCCCGGGGGGCCACTGAAGCTTTCTTT	CAWSSRGATEAFF
TRBD1	TRBV19	TRBJ2-3	NA	TGTGCCAGTAGCATCGACAGGGGGGATACGCAGTATTTT	CASSIDRGDTQYF
NA	TRBV3-1/TRBV3-2	TRBJ1-4	NA	TGTGCCAGCAGCCGCCAGCTAACAGGGACGTATGAAAAACTGTTTTTT	CASSRQLTGTYEKLFF